This is a list of T cell receptor beta chains from one sample in a study of regulatory T cells in long-lasting Graves disease. Each CDR3 protein is one row after TCRdb ran MiXCR on the multiplex PCR reads. The repertoire has around 460,000 distinct CDR3 sequences, roughly a fifth of them found once; the top ten carry more than 6%. The material was peripheral blood mononuclear cells (PBMCs), obtained when the disease was refractory, from a patient treated with antithyroid drugs. The receptor source for this set is a female donor with Graves disease. Each CDR3 is given with its conserved first and last residue. A D gene is named only where the DNA matches it firmly. The listing skips clone size in some rows; elsewhere it reads once, few, many or a size class.

j_call: TRBJ2-2; d_call: NA; clone_size: NA; v_call: TRBV24-1; cdr3_nt: TGTGCCACCAGTGGTGGACCCTCCGGGGAGCTGTTTTTT; cdr3_aa: CATSGGPSGELFF
j_call: TRBJ2-7; d_call: NA; clone_size: few; v_call: TRBV12-3/TRBV12-4; cdr3_nt: TGTGCCAGCAGCCCTTCCCCGGAGGTCTACGAGCAGTACTTC; cdr3_aa: CASSPSPEVYEQYF
j_call: TRBJ2-3; d_call: NA; clone_size: once; v_call: TRBV6-9; cdr3_nt: TGTGCCAGCAGTTACAGGACTGAAGCAGGAGATACGCAGTATTTT; cdr3_aa: CASSYRTEAGDTQYF
j_call: TRBJ2-7; d_call: NA; clone_size: many; v_call: TRBV6-1; cdr3_nt: TGTGCCAGCAGTCCACAGGGTCACGAGCAGTACTTC; cdr3_aa: CASSPQGHEQYF
j_call: TRBJ2-7; d_call: NA; clone_size: NA; v_call: TRBV20-1; cdr3_nt: TGCAGTGCTATTCCAGGGAAGATCCCCTACGAGCAGTACTTC; cdr3_aa: CSAIPGKIPYEQYF
j_call: TRBJ2-5; d_call: NA; clone_size: many; v_call: TRBV7-9; cdr3_nt: TGTGCCAGCAGCTTAATCACAGCCGAAGAGACCCAGTACTTC; cdr3_aa: CASSLITAEETQYF
j_call: TRBJ1-5; d_call: TRBD1; clone_size: few; v_call: TRBV28; cdr3_nt: TGTGCCAGCAGCTCCCAGGGGGTCTCTAGCAATCAGCCCCAGCATTTT; cdr3_aa: CASSSQGVSSNQPQHF
j_call: TRBJ1-1; d_call: TRBD1; clone_size: many; v_call: TRBV5-5; cdr3_nt: TGTGCCAGCAGGCCTATTGGACAGGGGAACACTGAAGCTTTCTTT; cdr3_aa: CASRPIGQGNTEAFF
j_call: TRBJ1-4; d_call: NA; clone_size: NA; v_call: TRBV28; cdr3_nt: TGTGCCAGCCGCCGCCCCCAGGCCTACGAAAAACTGTTTTTT; cdr3_aa: CASRRPQAYEKLFF
j_call: TRBJ1-1; d_call: NA; clone_size: NA; v_call: TRBV29-1; cdr3_nt: TGCAGCGTTGTTTCTCTATTGAGTGGAGCTTTCTTT; cdr3_aa: CSVVSLLSGAFF
j_call: TRBJ2-7; d_call: TRBD2; clone_size: few; v_call: TRBV7-2; cdr3_nt: TGTGCCAGCAGCTTATCTGGCGGGAGGGCCGCGGGGGAGCAGTACTTC; cdr3_aa: CASSLSGGRAAGEQYF
j_call: TRBJ1-1; d_call: NA; clone_size: many; v_call: TRBV9; cdr3_nt: TGTGCCAGCGGGGGGGCGGGACGCACTGAAGCTTTCTTT; cdr3_aa: CASGGAGRTEAFF
j_call: TRBJ1-5; d_call: NA; clone_size: many; v_call: TRBV12-3/TRBV12-4; cdr3_nt: TGTGCCAGCAGTCCCCCGAGCAATCAGCCCCAGCATTTT; cdr3_aa: CASSPPSNQPQHF
j_call: TRBJ2-7; d_call: NA; clone_size: many; v_call: TRBV11-1; cdr3_nt: TGTGCCAGCAGCTTAGAGCCGGCTCACGAGCAGTACTTC; cdr3_aa: CASSLEPAHEQYF
j_call: TRBJ1-1; d_call: NA; clone_size: many; v_call: TRBV6-1; cdr3_nt: TGTGCCAGCAGTCCGTCCAGGGCCATGAACACTGAAGCTTTCTTT; cdr3_aa: CASSPSRAMNTEAFF
j_call: TRBJ2-5; d_call: TRBD2; clone_size: many; v_call: TRBV6-1; cdr3_nt: TGTGCCAGCAGCACGCCCGCGGGGGGAAAAGAGACCCAGTACTTC; cdr3_aa: CASSTPAGGKETQYF
j_call: TRBJ1-1; d_call: NA; clone_size: many; v_call: TRBV28; cdr3_nt: TGTGCCAGCAGTTCCTCCACGGGACATAGGAACACTGAAGCTTTCTTT; cdr3_aa: CASSSSTGHRNTEAFF
j_call: TRBJ2-3; d_call: NA; clone_size: few; v_call: TRBV28; cdr3_nt: TGTGCCAGCAGTCTTTCCGTAATCCAGCGGGTCACAGATACGCAGTATTTT; cdr3_aa: CASSLSVIQRVTDTQYF
j_call: TRBJ1-1; d_call: TRBD1; clone_size: many; v_call: TRBV27; cdr3_nt: TGTGCCAGCAGCCCTTACACAGGGGGCAACACTGAAGCTTTCTTT; cdr3_aa: CASSPYTGGNTEAFF
j_call: TRBJ2-7; d_call: TRBD2; clone_size: many; v_call: TRBV5-8; cdr3_nt: TGTGCCAGCAGCTTGGTGGGGCGGGAGGGGTACGAGCAGTACTTC; cdr3_aa: CASSLVGREGYEQYF
j_call: TRBJ1-1; d_call: TRBD1; clone_size: many; v_call: TRBV11-3; cdr3_nt: TGTGCCAGCAGCGTCGACAGGGGCACTGAAGCTTTCTTT; cdr3_aa: CASSVDRGTEAFF
j_call: TRBJ2-2; d_call: NA; clone_size: NA; v_call: TRBV7-3; cdr3_nt: TGTGCCAGCAGCCCTCACACCGATAGGGAGCCCGGGGAGCTGTTTTTT; cdr3_aa: CASSPHTDREPGELFF
j_call: TRBJ1-1; d_call: TRBD1; clone_size: few; v_call: TRBV7-9; cdr3_nt: TGTGCCAGCAGCGTCGGGACAGGGCCCCTCACTGAAGCTTTCTTT; cdr3_aa: CASSVGTGPLTEAFF
j_call: TRBJ1-6; d_call: NA; clone_size: many; v_call: TRBV28; cdr3_nt: TGTGCCAGCGGGGCGACAGAAAGGTATAATTCACCCCTCCACTTT; cdr3_aa: CASGATERYNSPLHF
j_call: TRBJ1-2; d_call: NA; clone_size: many; v_call: TRBV5-1; cdr3_nt: TGCGCCAGCAGCCCTGCCGAGCATGGCTACACCTTC; cdr3_aa: CASSPAEHGYTF